This entry concerns a single TCR beta chain. Its antigen is undetermined. The PCR employed 60 Vbeta primers together with 13 Jbeta primers. Produced via immunoSEQ multiplex PCR; TCRdb's table is partial and in-frame only. The sample records some 130,000 clones, approximately 72% being singletons. The data originate from a study of cytomegalovirus exposure and HLA in healthy donors. Overall study results and limits: Published work reported that the classifier diagnosed cytomegalovirus status with high specificity and sensitivity. What a later analysis reportedly showed was that an Asian-associated ancestry cluster had fewer N-insertions than the roughly 700-donor mean. Specificity of a few CMV-associated chains for CMV antigens was verified in vitro.

CDR3 length: 15 residues. V lost 5 bases to trimming and J lost 0 bases; unmatched junction nucleotides: 3. Germline CDR1 and CDR2: MNHNS and SASEGT. Input material: PBMCs. This sequence was found in a human donor in good health. The J gene is TRBJ1-3, the V gene TRBV6-1; 8 bases map to TRBD1. The CDR3 reads CASSSTGGSGNTIYF. CDR3 nucleotides: TGTGCCAGCAGTTCTACAGGGGGCTCTGGAAACACCATATATTTT.